The rows below give T cell receptor beta chains drawn from one sample of a study of radiotherapy plus CTLA-4 blockade in lung cancer. The repertoire was sequenced with immunoSEQ multiplex PCR; TCRdb's copy has only in-frame clones and lacks some. Among 50,000 to 65,000 clones, under 80% were seen once, and the ten largest hold roughly 17%. The specimen was peripheral blood, collected from a patient treated with radiotherapy plus ipilimumab. The origin of the receptors is a human donor with non-small cell lung cancer who had a complete response to radiotherapy plus ipilimumab. The CDR3 runs from the conserved cysteine through the conserved F or W. A D gene is named only where the DNA matches it firmly. The size of a clone is reported for some rows only, either as once, few or many, or as a class for expanded clones.

V gene	clone size	J gene	D gene	CDR3 protein	CDR3 DNA
TRBV6-5	few	TRBJ1-5	TRBD1	CASSSGGQPQHF	TGTGCCAGCAGTTCAGGGGGTCAGCCCCAGCATTTT
TRBV30	.	TRBJ1-5	.	CAWGIGGGEPQHF	TGTGCTTGGGGCATAGGGGGTGGTGAGCCCCAGCATTTT
TRBV7-9	.	TRBJ2-7	TRBD1	CASSPRDSGSYEQYF	TGTGCCAGCAGCCCCCGGGACAGCGGCTCCTACGAGCAGTACTTC
TRBV30	.	TRBJ2-5	TRBD2	CAWSVPGGETQYF	TGTGCCTGGAGTGTACCGGGAGGAGAGACCCAGTACTTC
TRBV11-2	.	TRBJ2-2	TRBD1	CASSLRVGQGYPGELFF	TGTGCCAGCAGCTTACGAGTGGGACAGGGATACCCCGGGGAGCTGTTTTTT
TRBV18	.	TRBJ1-1	.	CASSFQGRTTTEAFF	TGTGCCAGCTCGTTTCAGGGGCGAACTACCACTGAAGCTTTCTTT
TRBV7-7	.	TRBJ2-5	.	CASSSSIQETQYF	TGTGCTAGCAGCTCGAGTATACAAGAGACCCAGTACTTC
TRBV5-4	.	TRBJ2-7	TRBD2	CASSLVGGVTYEQYF	TGTGCCAGCAGCTTGGTGGGGGGGGTTACCTACGAGCAGTACTTC
TRBV5-1	.	TRBJ1-1	.	CASSLGGGGGDTEAFF	TGCGCCAGCAGCTTGGGCGGGGGAGGCGGGGACACTGAAGCTTTCTTT
TRBV2	.	TRBJ1-1	TRBD1	CASRRTGVTEAFF	TGTGCCAGCAGGAGGACAGGGGTTACTGAAGCTTTCTTT
TRBV4-3	.	TRBJ2-1	TRBD2	CASSQDWVGREDRMVEQFF	TGCGCCAGCAGCCAAGATTGGGTCGGGAGGGAGGACCGGATGGTGGAGCAGTTCTTC
TRBV15	.	TRBJ1-5	.	CATSSNTGPTQPQHF	TGTGCCACCAGCAGCAATACAGGCCCCACTCAGCCCCAGCATTTT
TRBV4-1	.	TRBJ1-2	.	CASSQGRTVPNYGYTF	TGCGCCAGCAGCCAAGGACGGACAGTTCCTAACTATGGCTACACCTTC
TRBV23-1	.	TRBJ1-1	.	CASTRAGDMNTEAFF	TGCGCCAGCACCCGGGCGGGGGATATGAACACTGAAGCTTTCTTT
TRBV5-4	few	TRBJ1-2	.	CASSLQGTNYGYTF	TGTGCCAGCAGCTTGCAGGGGACTAACTATGGCTACACCTTC
TRBV7-6	.	TRBJ1-5	TRBD1	CASSQDRGQPQHF	TGTGCCAGCAGCCAAGACAGGGGCCAGCCCCAGCATTTT
TRBV7-9	.	TRBJ1-1	TRBD1	CASSLRGTGNTEAFF	TGTGCCAGCAGCTTAAGGGGGACAGGGAACACTGAAGCTTTCTTT
TRBV5-1	.	TRBJ1-1	TRBD1	CASSFTPPGQGPTEAFF	TGCGCCAGCAGCTTCACTCCCCCGGGACAGGGACCCACTGAAGCTTTCTTT
TRBV6-5	few	TRBJ1-2	TRBD1	CASSYSEGQALYGYTF	TGTGCCAGCAGTTATTCTGAGGGACAGGCCCTCTATGGCTACACCTTC
TRBV7-7	.	TRBJ2-2	.	CASSLPGSNLTGELFF	TGTGCTAGCAGTCTGCCGGGGTCGAATCTCACCGGGGAGCTGTTTTTT
TRBV18	.	TRBJ1-5	TRBD1	CASSRTGVSNQPQHF	TGTGCCAGCTCACGGACAGGGGTAAGCAATCAGCCCCAGCATTTT
TRBV14	.	TRBJ1-1	.	CASRGGGEAFF	TGTGCCAGCCGGGGTGGAGGGGAAGCTTTCTTT
TRBV21-1	.	TRBJ1-1	.	CASLTRAFF	TGTGCCAGCCTAACGAGGGCTTTCTTT
TRBV7-9	.	TRBJ2-2	.	CASTNPGGLAGELFF	TGTGCCAGCACCAATCCCGGGGGGCTAGCCGGGGAGCTGTTTTTT
TRBV19	.	TRBJ1-2	.	CASSNQGNYGYTF	TGTGCCAGTAGTAATCAGGGGAACTATGGCTACACCTTC
TRBV5-1	.	TRBJ1-1	.	CASSPDGDFRRTEAFF	TGCGCCAGCAGCCCTGACGGCGACTTCCGTCGCACTGAAGCTTTCTTT
TRBV4-3	.	TRBJ2-1	TRBD2	CASSQTGLAGNNEQFF	TGCGCCAGCAGCCAAACGGGACTAGCGGGGAACAATGAGCAGTTCTTC
TRBV30	.	TRBJ1-2	.	CAWSKRSGDRNYGYTF	TGTGCCTGGAGCAAACGGTCGGGGGACCGAAACTATGGCTACACCTTC
TRBV6-5	.	TRBJ1-2	.	CASRRNAAGGGGYTF	TGTGCCAGCAGGCGTAATGCGGCAGGAGGAGGCGGCTACACCTTC
TRBV2	.	TRBJ2-2	.	CASSEDRANTGELFF	TGTGCCAGCAGTGAAGACAGGGCGAACACCGGGGAGCTGTTTTTT
TRBV4-1	.	TRBJ1-4	TRBD1	CASSLDRGDEKLFF	TGCGCCAGCAGCCTGGACAGGGGGGATGAAAAACTGTTTTTT
TRBV7-6	.	TRBJ2-2	TRBD2	CASSLALAGGSNTGELFF	TGTGCCAGCAGCTTAGCTCTAGCGGGAGGTTCGAACACCGGGGAGCTGTTTTTT
TRBV7-2	.	TRBJ1-5	TRBD1	CASSSQADRGDQPQHF	TGTGCCAGCAGCTCTCAGGCCGACAGGGGGGACCAGCCCCAGCATTTT
TRBV6-1	.	TRBJ1-4	TRBD1	CASKGQGSNEKLFF	TGTGCCAGCAAGGGACAGGGTAGTAATGAAAAACTGTTTTTT
TRBV25-1	once	TRBJ1-1	.	CASSGERGQAPPGAFF	TGTGCCAGCAGTGGGGAAAGGGGACAAGCACCCCCGGGAGCTTTCTTT
TRBV19	.	TRBJ2-2	TRBD2	CASRGLAGGRNTGELFF	TGTGCCAGTCGGGGACTAGCGGGGGGGCGTAACACCGGGGAGCTGTTTTTT